This T cell receptor beta chain was documented in a study of T-cell reconstitution after alpha-beta-depleted transplantation in children. General study points: Reportedly, alpha-beta T cells present about two months post-transplant originated from several hundred expanded clones of graft origin. Certain patients had high TCRbeta diversity at day 60, and it came from recipient T cells and thymic progenitors that survived.

Trimming removed 4 bases at V and 1 base at J, with 7 bases between. Germline lookup yields CDR1 SQVTM and CDR2 ANQGSEA. The CDR3 totals 12 residues. Molecular barcoding with unique molecular identifiers was used for the TCRbeta library. TCRdb ran MiXCR on the PCR reads and lists one entry per CDR3 protein. Among under 100,000 distinct CDR3 sequences, less than 20% were seen once, and the ten largest hold roughly a fifth. This clonotype was found many times. Antigen: not known. Sequencing was performed on PBMCs, mostly from graft donor cells, taken 180 days after TCRalphabeta/CD19-depleted stem cell transplant. The sequence came from a male patient aged 2-15 years who had a stem cell transplant for acute lymphoblastic leukemia, so the T cells may come from the graft donor. V and J are TRBV29-1 and TRBJ1-1; D call uncertain. DNA of the CDR3: TGCAGCGTTGTGCCGAAGAACACTGAAGCTTTCTTT. Translating gives CSVVPKNTEAFF.